A selection of T cell receptor beta chains follows, all from one sample in a study of cytomegalovirus exposure and HLA in healthy donors. Libraries were prepared by immunoSEQ multiplex PCR; TCRdb keeps only in-frame clonotypes and omits some of them. The profile covers some 200,000 clones, with about 77% appearing a single time and about 2.7% taken by the ten largest. The sequenced sample consisted of PBMCs. The origin of the receptors is a woman aged 25-40 years in good health and CMV-seronegative. The CDR3 runs from the conserved cysteine through the conserved F or W. A D gene is named only where the DNA matches it firmly. Rows give clone size only sometimes, using once, few, many, or a class for an expanded clone.

V gene: TRBV7-9; J gene: TRBJ2-1; CDR3 length: 14; clone size: few; D gene: NA; CDR3 protein: CASGLGGFYNEQFF; CDR3 DNA: TGTGCCAGCGGGCTAGGAGGGTTCTACAATGAGCAGTTCTTC
V gene: TRBV27; J gene: TRBJ2-7; CDR3 length: 13; clone size: NA; D gene: NA; CDR3 protein: CASSPFGGYEQYF; CDR3 DNA: TGTGCCAGCAGTCCCTTCGGAGGCTACGAGCAGTACTTC
V gene: TRBV5-1; J gene: TRBJ2-2; CDR3 length: 15; clone size: NA; D gene: TRBD2; CDR3 protein: CASSFNPGGAGELFF; CDR3 DNA: TGCGCCAGCAGCTTCAACCCCGGGGGGGCCGGGGAGCTGTTTTTT
V gene: TRBV6-9; J gene: TRBJ2-7; CDR3 length: 17; clone size: NA; D gene: TRBD1; CDR3 protein: CASSYPYGTGCLLEQYF; CDR3 DNA: TGTGCCAGCAGTTATCCCTATGGGACAGGTTGCCTACTCGAGCAGTACTTC
V gene: TRBV27; J gene: TRBJ1-1; CDR3 length: 14; clone size: NA; D gene: NA; CDR3 protein: CASSLIWGRAEAFF; CDR3 DNA: TGTGCCAGCAGTTTAATATGGGGGAGGGCTGAAGCTTTCTTT
V gene: TRBV11-3; J gene: TRBJ2-1; CDR3 length: 13; clone size: few; D gene: NA; CDR3 protein: CASSLMGGAEQFF; CDR3 DNA: TGTGCCAGCAGCTTAATGGGGGGGGCTGAGCAGTTCTTC
V gene: TRBV15; J gene: TRBJ2-1; CDR3 length: 15; clone size: once; D gene: TRBD2; CDR3 protein: CATSVGRVSYNEQFF; CDR3 DNA: TGTGCCACCAGCGTTGGGAGGGTCTCCTACAATGAGCAGTTCTTC
V gene: TRBV7-9; J gene: TRBJ2-3; CDR3 length: 12; clone size: NA; D gene: NA; CDR3 protein: CSSSPDRDTQYF; CDR3 DNA: TGTTCCAGCAGCCCCGACAGGGATACGCAGTATTTT
V gene: TRBV7-9; J gene: TRBJ1-4; CDR3 length: 15; clone size: few; D gene: NA; CDR3 protein: CASSITGPGNEKLFF; CDR3 DNA: TGTGCCAGCAGCATCACAGGGCCCGGTAATGAAAAACTGTTTTTT
V gene: TRBV4-1; J gene: TRBJ2-7; CDR3 length: 14; clone size: NA; D gene: TRBD1; CDR3 protein: CASSPGTGDHEQYF; CDR3 DNA: TGCGCCAGCAGCCCCGGGACAGGGGATCACGAGCAGTACTTC
V gene: TRBV2; J gene: TRBJ2-7; CDR3 length: 12; clone size: NA; D gene: NA; CDR3 protein: CASSVTSYEQYF; CDR3 DNA: TGTGCCAGCAGTGTGACATCCTACGAGCAGTACTTC
V gene: TRBV11-2; J gene: TRBJ1-2; CDR3 length: 14; clone size: NA; D gene: NA; CDR3 protein: CASSLVGQNYGYTF; CDR3 DNA: TGTGCCAGCAGCTTAGTTGGCCAAAACTATGGCTACACCTTC
V gene: TRBV28; J gene: TRBJ2-2; CDR3 length: 16; clone size: NA; D gene: TRBD2; CDR3 protein: CASSESGRADTGELFF; CDR3 DNA: TGTGCCAGCAGCGAAAGCGGGAGGGCCGACACCGGGGAGCTGTTTTTT
V gene: TRBV6-1; J gene: TRBJ2-7; CDR3 length: 13; clone size: NA; D gene: NA; CDR3 protein: CASREAGTYEQYF; CDR3 DNA: TGTGCCAGCAGGGAGGCCGGCACCTACGAGCAGTACTTC
V gene: TRBV6-5; J gene: TRBJ1-2; CDR3 length: 12; clone size: NA; D gene: NA; CDR3 protein: CASSPRSGGYTF; CDR3 DNA: TGTGCCAGCAGTCCGCGATCCGGGGGCTACACCTTC
V gene: TRBV27; J gene: TRBJ1-5; CDR3 length: 14; clone size: NA; D gene: NA; CDR3 protein: CASHRLNSNQPQHF; CDR3 DNA: TGTGCCAGCCACAGGTTAAATAGCAATCAGCCCCAGCATTTT
V gene: TRBV5-1; J gene: TRBJ2-1; CDR3 length: 16; clone size: few; D gene: NA; CDR3 protein: CASSFARAHSYNEQFF; CDR3 DNA: TGCGCCAGCAGCTTCGCCCGAGCCCACTCCTACAATGAGCAGTTCTTC
V gene: TRBV11-2; J gene: TRBJ2-7; CDR3 length: 15; clone size: NA; D gene: NA; CDR3 protein: CASSTEAGYSYEQYF; CDR3 DNA: TGTGCCAGCAGCACCGAGGCTGGATACTCCTACGAGCAGTACTTC
V gene: TRBV5-1; J gene: TRBJ1-3; CDR3 length: 15; clone size: NA; D gene: TRBD1; CDR3 protein: CASSSRTGTGNTIYF; CDR3 DNA: TGCGCCAGCAGCTCACGGACAGGTACTGGAAACACCATATATTTT
V gene: TRBV5-6; J gene: TRBJ2-3; CDR3 length: 16; clone size: once; D gene: TRBD2; CDR3 protein: CASSRRTSGFTDTQYF; CDR3 DNA: TGTGCCAGCAGCCGACGGACTAGCGGCTTCACAGATACGCAGTATTTT
V gene: TRBV9; J gene: TRBJ2-7; CDR3 length: 16; clone size: NA; D gene: NA; CDR3 protein: CASSGSEEGNGYEQYF; CDR3 DNA: TGTGCCAGCAGCGGGAGCGAGGAGGGGAACGGCTACGAGCAGTACTTC
V gene: TRBV20-1; J gene: TRBJ1-1; CDR3 length: 11; clone size: NA; D gene: NA; CDR3 protein: CSASRGGEAFF; CDR3 DNA: TGCAGTGCTAGCCGGGGTGGTGAAGCTTTCTTT